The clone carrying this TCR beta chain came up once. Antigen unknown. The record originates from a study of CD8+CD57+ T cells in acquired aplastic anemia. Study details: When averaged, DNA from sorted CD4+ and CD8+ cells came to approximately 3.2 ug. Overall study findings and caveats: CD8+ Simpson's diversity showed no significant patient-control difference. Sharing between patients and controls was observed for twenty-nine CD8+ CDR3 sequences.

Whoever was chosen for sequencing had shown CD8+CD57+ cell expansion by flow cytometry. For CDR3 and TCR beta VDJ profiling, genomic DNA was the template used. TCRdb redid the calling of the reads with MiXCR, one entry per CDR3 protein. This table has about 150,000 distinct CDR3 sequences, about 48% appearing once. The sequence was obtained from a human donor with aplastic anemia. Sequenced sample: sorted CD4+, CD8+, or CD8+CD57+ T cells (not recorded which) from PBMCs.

In nucleotides, the CDR3 is TGTGCCAGCAGCTTAGCGGTAGGGACTGAAGCTTTCTTT. Translated: CASSLAVGTEAFF. The genes are TRBV7-2 and TRBJ1-1; no definite D call. The germline V gene has CDR1 SGHTA and CDR2 FQGNSA. V lost 0 bases, J lost 5 bases, and 7 bases lay in between. The CDR3 contains 13 residues.